This TCR beta chain is drawn from a study of OX40 agonist ivuxolimab in advanced cancers. Study in general: Every 2 weeks, ivuxolimab was infused into the patients intravenously at between 0.01 and 10 mg/kg. Aged about 20 to 85 with a mean of 60 years, they were 82.7% male.

This clone was observed once. The antigen remains undetermined. This CDR3 region has 13 residues. Trimming shortened V by 6 bases and J by 0 bases, and 3 bases separated the two germline ends. Germline CDR1 reads SGHTA; CDR2 reads FQGTGA. Study outcomes and limitations: CD4+ T cells averaged fewer expanded clones than CD8+ T cells.

Data came from immunoSEQ multiplex PCR; TCRdb stores just in-frame clones and leaves some out. Among 70,000 to 75,000 clones listed, about 86% were seen once. The rearrangement uses TRBV7-3 and TRBJ2-6; no firm D call. Sequences were derived from CD4+ or CD8+ T cells sorted from blood, sampled in a trial of the OX40 agonist ivuxolimab. This sequence was found in an adult with an advanced solid tumor such as melanoma, head and neck, liver or kidney cancer. The CDR3 is CASRASGANVLTF. For the CDR3, the DNA is TGTGCCAGCAGAGCCTCTGGGGCCAACGTCCTGACTTTC.